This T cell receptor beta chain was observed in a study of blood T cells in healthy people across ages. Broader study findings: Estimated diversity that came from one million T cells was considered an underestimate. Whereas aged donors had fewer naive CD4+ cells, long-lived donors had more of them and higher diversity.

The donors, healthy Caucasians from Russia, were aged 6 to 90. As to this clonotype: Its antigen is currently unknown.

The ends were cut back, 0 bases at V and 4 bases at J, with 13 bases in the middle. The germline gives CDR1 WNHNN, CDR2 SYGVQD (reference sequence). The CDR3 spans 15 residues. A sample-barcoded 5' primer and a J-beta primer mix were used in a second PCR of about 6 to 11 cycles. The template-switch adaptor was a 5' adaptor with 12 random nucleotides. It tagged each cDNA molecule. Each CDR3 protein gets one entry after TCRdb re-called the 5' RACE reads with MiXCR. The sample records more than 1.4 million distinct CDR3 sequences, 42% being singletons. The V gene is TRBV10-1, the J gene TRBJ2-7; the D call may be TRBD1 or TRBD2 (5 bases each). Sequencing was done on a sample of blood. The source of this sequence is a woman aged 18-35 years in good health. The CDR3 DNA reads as TGCGCCAGCAGTGAGTCGAGGGTGCAGGGATACGAGCAGTACTTC. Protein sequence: CASSESRVQGYEQYF.